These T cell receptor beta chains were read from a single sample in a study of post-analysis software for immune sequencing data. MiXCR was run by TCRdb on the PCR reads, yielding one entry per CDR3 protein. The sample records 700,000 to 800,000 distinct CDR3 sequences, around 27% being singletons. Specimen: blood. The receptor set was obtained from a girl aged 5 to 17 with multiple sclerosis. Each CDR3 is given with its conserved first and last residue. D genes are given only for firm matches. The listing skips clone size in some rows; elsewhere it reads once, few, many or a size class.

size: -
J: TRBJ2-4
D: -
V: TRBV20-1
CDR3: CSATRPENIQYF
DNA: TGCAGTGCTACCAGACCAGAAAACATTCAGTACTTC

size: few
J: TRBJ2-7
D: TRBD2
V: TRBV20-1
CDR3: CSARAALAVSSYEQYF
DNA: TGCAGTGCTCGCGCCGCACTAGCGGTTAGCTCCTACGAGCAGTACTTC

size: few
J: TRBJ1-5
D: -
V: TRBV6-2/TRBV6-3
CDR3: CASSRQAGDNQPQHF
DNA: TGTGCCAGCAGCCGCCAAGCAGGGGACAATCAGCCCCAGCATTTT

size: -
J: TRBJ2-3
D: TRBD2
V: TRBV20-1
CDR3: CSASPGTSGGAQYF
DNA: TGCAGTGCTAGCCCTGGGACTAGCGGGGGGGCCCAGTATTTT

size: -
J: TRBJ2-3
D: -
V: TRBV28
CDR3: CASSLRGSFTDTQYF
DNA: TGTGCCAGCAGTTTAAGGGGCTCATTCACAGATACGCAGTATTTT

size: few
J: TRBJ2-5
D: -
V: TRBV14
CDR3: CASSQGSSQETQYF
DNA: TGTGCCAGCAGCCAAGGGAGCTCCCAAGAGACCCAGTACTTC

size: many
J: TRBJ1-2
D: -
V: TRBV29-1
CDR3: CSVAPLSGRVKGYTF
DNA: TGCAGCGTTGCCCCCCTTTCGGGGAGGGTTAAGGGCTACACCTTC

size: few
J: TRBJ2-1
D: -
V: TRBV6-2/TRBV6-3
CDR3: CASSYLTRRDNEQFF
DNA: TGTGCCAGCAGTTACCTAACCAGGCGCGACAATGAGCAGTTCTTC

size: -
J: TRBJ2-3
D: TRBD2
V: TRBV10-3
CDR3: CAISAGTSGDTQYF
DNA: TGTGCCATCAGTGCCGGGACTAGCGGGGATACACAGTATTTT

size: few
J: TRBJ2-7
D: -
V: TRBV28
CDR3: CASTYSSYEQYF
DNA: TGTGCCAGCACCTACAGTAGCTACGAGCAGTACTTC

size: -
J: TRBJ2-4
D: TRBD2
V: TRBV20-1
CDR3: CSVWRGGLAENIQYF
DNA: TGCAGTGTCTGGAGGGGGGGACTAGCGGAAAACATTCAGTACTTC

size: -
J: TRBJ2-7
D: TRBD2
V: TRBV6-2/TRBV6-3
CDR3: CASNPTSGSDEQYF
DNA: TGTGCCAGCAACCCGACTAGCGGGAGCGACGAGCAGTACTTC

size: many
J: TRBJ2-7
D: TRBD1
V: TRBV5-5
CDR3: CASSLQGQTYEQYF
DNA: TGTGCCAGCAGCTTGCAGGGACAGACCTACGAGCAGTACTTC

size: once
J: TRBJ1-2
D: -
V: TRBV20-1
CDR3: CSAREGAGHGYTF
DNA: TGCAGTGCTAGAGAGGGGGCGGGGCATGGCTACACCTTC

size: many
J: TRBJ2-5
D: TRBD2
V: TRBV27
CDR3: CASSLSSLAGQETQYF
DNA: TGTGCCAGCAGTTTATCATCTCTAGCGGGGCAAGAGACCCAGTACTTC

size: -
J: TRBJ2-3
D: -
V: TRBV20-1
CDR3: CSAGQGGDTQYF
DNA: TGCAGTGCTGGGCAGGGTGGAGATACGCAGTATTTT

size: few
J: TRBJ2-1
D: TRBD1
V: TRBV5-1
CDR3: CASRDRGGNEQFF
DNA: TGCGCCAGCAGAGACAGGGGAGGCAATGAGCAGTTCTTC

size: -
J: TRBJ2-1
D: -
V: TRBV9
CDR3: CASSVSVAVYNEQFF
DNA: TGTGCCAGCAGCGTATCAGTAGCGGTGTACAATGAGCAGTTCTTC

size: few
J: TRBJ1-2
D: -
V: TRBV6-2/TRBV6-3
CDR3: CASSYATANYGYTF
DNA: TGTGCCAGCAGTTACGCGACGGCTAACTATGGCTACACCTTC

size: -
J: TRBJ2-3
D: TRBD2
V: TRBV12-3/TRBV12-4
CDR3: CACTWGLAGDTQYF
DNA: TGTGCCTGCACCTGGGGGCTAGCGGGAGATACGCAGTATTTT

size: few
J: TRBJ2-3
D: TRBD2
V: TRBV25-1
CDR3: CASSAPSGRLADTQYF
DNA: TGTGCCAGCAGCGCACCTAGCGGGAGGCTTGCAGATACGCAGTATTTT

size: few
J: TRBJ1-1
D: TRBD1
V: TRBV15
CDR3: CATSARQGVNTEAFF
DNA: TGTGCCACCAGTGCGAGACAGGGGGTGAACACTGAAGCTTTCTTT

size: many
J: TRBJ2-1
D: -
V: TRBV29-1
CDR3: CSVEDGSSYNEQFF
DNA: TGCAGCGTTGAAGACGGAAGCTCCTACAATGAGCAGTTCTTC

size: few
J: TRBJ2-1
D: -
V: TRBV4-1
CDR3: CASSPRLTAYNEQFF
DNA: TGCGCCAGCAGCCCTCGCCTGACAGCCTACAATGAGCAGTTCTTC

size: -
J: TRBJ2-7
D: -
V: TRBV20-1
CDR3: CSARSQKSYEQYF
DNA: TGCAGTGCTAGATCTCAGAAGTCCTACGAGCAGTACTTC

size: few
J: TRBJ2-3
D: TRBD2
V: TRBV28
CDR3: CASRTPSGPGFPQYF
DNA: TGTGCCAGCAGAACACCTAGCGGCCCAGGTTTTCCGCAGTATTTT

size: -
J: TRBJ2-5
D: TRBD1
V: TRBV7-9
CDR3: CASDLQGLETQYF
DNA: TGTGCCAGCGACCTACAGGGGTTAGAGACCCAGTACTTC

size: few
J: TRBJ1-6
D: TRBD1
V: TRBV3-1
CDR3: CASSRNRGGNSPLHF
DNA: TGTGCCAGCAGTCGAAACAGGGGCGGGAATTCACCCCTCCACTTT

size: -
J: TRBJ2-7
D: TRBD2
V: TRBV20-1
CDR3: CSAREVTAGGPWEQYF
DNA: TGCAGTGCTAGAGAAGTAACGGCGGGAGGGCCATGGGAGCAGTACTTC

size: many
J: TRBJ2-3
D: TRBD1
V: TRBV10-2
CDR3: CASRDRGNADTQYF
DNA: TGCGCCAGCCGGGACAGGGGGAACGCAGATACGCAGTATTTT

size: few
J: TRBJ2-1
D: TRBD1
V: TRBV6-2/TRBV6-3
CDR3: CASSPQGQGANEQFF
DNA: TGTGCCAGCAGCCCACAAGGACAGGGGGCGAATGAGCAGTTCTTC

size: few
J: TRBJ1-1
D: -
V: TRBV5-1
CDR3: CASSDQGQNTEAFF
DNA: TGCGCCAGCAGCGACCAGGGGCAGAACACTGAAGCTTTCTTT

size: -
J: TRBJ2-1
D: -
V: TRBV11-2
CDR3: CASSLVNAAEAYNEQFF
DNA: TGTGCCAGCAGCTTAGTTAACGCGGCGGAGGCCTACAATGAGCAGTTCTTC